This T cell receptor (beta chain) was captured by sequencing in a study of shared clonotypes between healthy human individuals. Overall study context: Samples came from two female and a few male donors aged 18 to 49.

Libraries were prepared by immunoSEQ multiplex PCR; TCRdb keeps only in-frame clonotypes and omits some of them. The repertoire has around 2.3 million clones, nearly 97% of them found once; the top ten carry about 0.13%. Findings and caveats of the study: Memory subsets generally showed smaller estimated richness than naive subsets did.

On this clone: Antigen unknown.

Sequencing was done on a sample of naive CD4+ T cells sorted from blood. Indicated subset: CD45RA+ positively selected. This TCR came from a man between 18 and 29 years old in good health.

The CDR3 region is CASSSPGQEGTDTQYF. In DNA, the CDR3 is TGTGCCAGCAGCTCCCCAGGACAGGAAGGCACAGATACGCAGTATTTT. This chain links TRBV7-6 with TRBJ2-3; TRBD1 aligns across 7 bases. The germline CDR1 and CDR2 sequences are SGHVS and FNYEAQ. Germline trimming cut 4 bases from V and 1 base from J; bases unmatched to any gene: 8. The CDR3 sequence is 16 residues long. The full variable domain, with the rest looked up from reference TRBV7-6 and TRBJ2-3, is GAGVSQSPRYKVTKRGQDVALRCDPISGHVSLYWYRQALGQGPEFLTYFNYEAQQDKSGLPNDRFSAERPEGSISTLTIQRTEQRDSAMYRCASSSPGQEGTDTQYFGPGTRLTVL.